This is a list of T cell receptor beta chains from one sample in a study of shared clonotypes between healthy human individuals. The method was immunoSEQ multiplex PCR; TCRdb's version includes in-frame clones alone and lacks a portion of them. The data contain about a million clones, roughly 80% of them singletons. Sequenced sample: memory CD4+ T cells from PBMCs. The receptor set was obtained from a young man in good health. Some clones in this sample may be carry-over from other donors' samples. The CDR3 runs from the conserved cysteine through the conserved F or W. D genes are given only for firm matches. Size is omitted from some rows. Given values are once, few, many or a class for expanded clones.

>-|TRBD1|TRBJ2-7|TRBV5-1
CASSPISGQGSLYEQYF
TGCGCCAGCAGCCCAATATCGGGACAGGGGTCCCTCTACGAGCAGTACTTC
>few|TRBD2|TRBJ2-2|TRBV5-1
CASSGQAGGRTGELFF
TGCGCCAGCAGCGGGCAAGCGGGAGGGAGGACCGGGGAGCTGTTTTTT
>-|-|TRBJ1-1|TRBV5-1
CASSLLLSGTEAFF
TGCGCCAGCAGCTTGTTACTTTCTGGTACTGAAGCTTTCTTT
>-|-|TRBJ1-2|TRBV9
CASSPDGVYGYTF
TGTGCCAGCAGTCCGGACGGAGTATATGGCTACACCTTC
>-|-|TRBJ1-2|TRBV11-1
CASSLSENYGYTF
TGTGCCAGCAGCTTATCGGAAAACTATGGCTACACCTTC
>once|-|TRBJ2-6|TRBV11-2
CASSPTDSGANVLTF
TGTGCCAGCAGCCCAACGGATTCTGGGGCCAACGTCCTGACTTTC
>few|-|TRBJ1-1|TRBV25-1
CASSGQQGPLNTEAFF
TGTGCCAGCAGTGGTCAACAGGGTCCCTTAAACACTGAAGCTTTCTTT
>once|-|TRBJ2-1|TRBV20-1
CSWGVEQFF
TGCTCTTGGGGGGTTGAGCAGTTCTTC
>-|TRBD1|TRBJ1-2|TRBV9
CASSPGQGDYGYTF
TGTGCCAGCAGCCCGGGACAGGGGGACTATGGCTACACCTTC
>-|-|TRBJ2-7|TRBV5-1
CASSLAGTNYEQYF
TGCGCCAGCAGCTTGGCCGGGACAAACTACGAGCAGTACTTC
>-|-|TRBJ2-7|TRBV28
CASQTVDSYEQYF
TGTGCCAGTCAGACGGTGGACTCCTACGAGCAGTACTTC
>few|-|TRBJ1-1|TRBV30
CAWSGAGTEAFF
TGTGCCTGGAGTGGGGCAGGTACTGAAGCTTTCTTT
>-|-|TRBJ2-3|TRBV5-1
CASSLVGSTDTQYF
TGCGCCAGCAGCTTGGTCGGTAGCACAGATACGCAGTATTTT
>few|-|TRBJ1-5|TRBV20-1
CSARGEQPQHF
TGCAGTGCTAGAGGCGAGCAGCCCCAGCATTTT
>once|TRBD1|TRBJ2-7|TRBV29-1
CSVDSGQGFEQYF
TGCAGCGTTGATTCCGGACAGGGTTTCGAGCAGTACTTC
>-|-|TRBJ2-2|TRBV7-2
CASSLEPTGLNTGELFF
TGTGCCAGCAGCTTAGAGCCTACGGGGCTGAACACCGGGGAGCTGTTTTTT
>-|TRBD1|TRBJ2-5|TRBV28
CASNRGRLGQETQYF
TGTGCCAGCAACAGGGGGCGCCTGGGCCAAGAGACCCAGTACTTC
>-|-|TRBJ2-7|TRBV14
CASSRVYEQYF
TGTGCCAGCAGCCGAGTCTACGAGCAGTACTTC
>-|-|TRBJ1-5|TRBV28
CASSLPRGGDNQPQHF
TGTGCCAGCAGTTTACCTAGGGGGGGGGACAATCAGCCCCAGCATTTT
>-|TRBD1|TRBJ2-7|TRBV10-3
CATGGQGMDEQYF
TGTGCCACTGGGGGACAGGGTATGGACGAGCAGTACTTC
>-|TRBD1|TRBJ1-1|TRBV6-5
CASSSQTGGLGAFF
TGTGCCAGCAGTTCGCAAACAGGGGGTTTGGGCGCTTTCTTT
>few|-|TRBJ2-7|TRBV7-7
CASSQGTGEQYF
TGTGCCAGCAGCCAGGGGACGGGCGAGCAGTACTTC